This TCR beta chain was identified during a study of blood T cell repertoires in COVID-19. As handled by the study authors: Amplifying reference gene primers gave estimates of nucleated cell counts. The method was immunoSEQ multiplex PCR; TCRdb's version includes in-frame clones alone and lacks a portion of them. From that table come the V and J calls and clone size; the DNA was used to work out D and trimming. The sample shows about 260,000 clones, roughly four fifths of them seen only once. Sequencing used peripheral blood. This clonotype originated in a woman older than 75 with acute or convalescent COVID-19.

Written as DNA, the CDR3 is TGTGCCAGCAGTGTTAGCGGGTCAGCCCGGGGTGAGCAGTTCTTC. It translates to CASSVSGSARGEQFF. V is TRBV25-1 and J is TRBJ2-1; TRBD2 matches at 7 bases. J was trimmed by 9 bases and V by 4 bases; bases with no gene match: 12. The CDR3 is 15 amino acids. Per the germline V gene, CDR1 is MGHDK and CDR2 is SYGVNS. Using reference TRBV25-1 and TRBJ2-1 for the parts outside the CDR3, the full variable domain is EADIYQTPRYLVIGTGKKITLECSQTMGHDKMYWYQQDPGMELHLIHYSYGVNSTEKGDLSSESTVSRIRTEHFPLTLESARPSHTSQYLCASSVSGSARGEQFFGPGTRLTVL.